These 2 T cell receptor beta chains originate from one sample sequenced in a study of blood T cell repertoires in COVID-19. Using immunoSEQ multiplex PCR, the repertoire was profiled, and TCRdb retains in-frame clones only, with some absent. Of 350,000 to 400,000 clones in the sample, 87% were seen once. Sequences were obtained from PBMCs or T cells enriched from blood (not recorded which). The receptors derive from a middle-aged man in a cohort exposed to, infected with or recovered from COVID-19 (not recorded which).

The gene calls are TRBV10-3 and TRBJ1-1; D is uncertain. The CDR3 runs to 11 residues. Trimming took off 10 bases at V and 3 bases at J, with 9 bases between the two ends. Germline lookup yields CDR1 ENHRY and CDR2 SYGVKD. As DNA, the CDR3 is TGTGCCACCCAGGATGACACTGAAGCTTTCTTT. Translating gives CATQDDTEAFF.

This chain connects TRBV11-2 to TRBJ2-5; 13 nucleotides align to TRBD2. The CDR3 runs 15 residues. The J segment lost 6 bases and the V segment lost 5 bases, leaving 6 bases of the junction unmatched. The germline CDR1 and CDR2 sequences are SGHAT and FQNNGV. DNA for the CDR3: TGTGCCAGCAGCCGGACTAGCGGGAGTGGGAAGACCCAGTACTTC. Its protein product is CASSRTSGSGKTQYF.